One sample yielded the 6 T cell receptor beta chains listed below, sequenced in a study of shared clonotypes between healthy human individuals. Terminally differentiated effector memory CD45RA+ cells were left out of the naive CD8 fraction, which was CD45RO-negative and positively selected for CCR7. Some clones are missing from TCRdb's copy, which holds only in-frame ones; the method was immunoSEQ multiplex PCR. This table holds about 2 million clones, roughly 95% found once. The specimen sequenced was naive CD8+ T cells sorted from blood. The receptors originated from a man aged 18 to 35 in good health.

The chain is built from TRBV19 and TRBJ1-5, with TRBD1 matching 7 bases. J lost 5 bases, V lost 4 bases, and 11 bases had no gene match. The germline V gene encodes CDR1 LNHDA and CDR2 SQIVND (reference sequence). The CDR3 runs 16 residues. CDR3 coding DNA: TGTGCCAGTAGTACAATTTCCGCAGGGGGGGATCAGCCCCAGCATTTT. It codes for CASSTISAGGDQPQHF.

This clone was observed once. The rearrangement links TRBV19 to TRBJ2-7; possibly TRBD1 or TRBD2 for D (5 bases each). V shed 5 bases and J shed 1 base, with 18 bases lying between them. Germline assignment: CDR1 LNHDA and CDR2 SQIVND (reference sequence). The length of the CDR3 is 16 residues. CDR3 DNA sequence: TGTGCCAGTAGTCCTTTCCCCGGGACCCTTTCCTACGAGCAGTACTTC. Its translation is CASSPFPGTLSYEQYF.

The genes are TRBV27 and TRBJ2-7; the match to TRBD1 covers 10 bases. This CDR3 is 13 amino acids long. V was clipped by 5 bases and J by 13 bases; unmatched bases: 11. CDR1 and CDR2 (germline): MNHEY, SMNVEV (reference sequence). CDR3 DNA: TGTGCCAGCAGTCTTAACTTCGGGACAGGGGACTACTTC. Encoded protein: CASSLNFGTGDYF.

The chain combines TRBV5-6 with TRBJ1-1; D may be TRBD1 (6 bases). The CDR3 sequence is 12 residues long. V was clipped by 5 bases and J by 8 bases, with 13 bases between them. In germline, CDR1 is SGHDT, CDR2 YYEEEE. The DNA of the CDR3 is TGTGCCAGCAGTCCTGCGGGGGCCGAAGCTTTCTTT. Translation gives CASSPAGAEAFF.

The V gene is TRBV4-1, the J gene TRBJ2-3, with no clear D. In germline, CDR1 is MGHRA, CDR2 YSYEKL. Trimming left V 6 bases short and J 2 bases short, with 15 bases between. The CDR3 has 15 amino acids. CDR3 DNA: TGCGCCAGCAGTCGTTCGCCAGGCACCACAGATACGCAGTATTTT. This encodes CASSRSPGTTDTQYF.

This clone was detected only once. The CDR3: CARSGLVGEKLFF. DNA for the CDR3: TGTGCCAGGTCGGGTCTGGTCGGGGAAAAACTGTTTTTT. The rearrangement uses TRBV2 and TRBJ1-4; D remains unclear. Germline-derived CDR1 and CDR2 are SNHLY and FYNNEI. Trimming removed 9 bases at V and 8 bases at J, with 16 bases between. The CDR3 length is 13 residues.